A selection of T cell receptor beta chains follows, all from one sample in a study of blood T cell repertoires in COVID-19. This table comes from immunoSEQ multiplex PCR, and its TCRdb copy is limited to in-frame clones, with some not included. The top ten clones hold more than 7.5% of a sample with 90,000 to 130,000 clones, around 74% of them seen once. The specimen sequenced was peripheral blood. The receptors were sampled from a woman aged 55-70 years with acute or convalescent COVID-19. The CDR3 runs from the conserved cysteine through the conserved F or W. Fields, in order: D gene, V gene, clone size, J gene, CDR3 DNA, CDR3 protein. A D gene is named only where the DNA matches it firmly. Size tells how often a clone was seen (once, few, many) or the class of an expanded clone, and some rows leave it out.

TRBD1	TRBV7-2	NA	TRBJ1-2	TGTGCCAGCAGCTTCGGGACAGGGGATAATGGCTACACCTTC	CASSFGTGDNGYTF
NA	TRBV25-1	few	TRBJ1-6	TGTGCCAGCAGTGAATCTCTAACAGGGTCGGGAAATTCACCCCTCCACTTT	CASSESLTGSGNSPLHF
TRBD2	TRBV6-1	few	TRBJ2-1	TGTGCCAGCAGCGAAGGACTAGCTTCCTACAATGAGCAGTTCTTC	CASSEGLASYNEQFF
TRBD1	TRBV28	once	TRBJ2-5	TGTGCCAGCAGTCCACCCCCGGGACAGGGGGCGAAAGAGACCCAGTACTTC	CASSPPPGQGAKETQYF
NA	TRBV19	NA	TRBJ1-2	TGTGCCAGTAGTATAGAGGGCCGAGTTAACTATGGCTACACCTTC	CASSIEGRVNYGYTF
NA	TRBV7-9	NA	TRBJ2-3	TGTGCCAGCAGCTTACCGGTGGATACGCAGTATTTT	CASSLPVDTQYF
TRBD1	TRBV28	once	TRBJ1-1	TGTGCCAGCAGTTTGACAGGGGGTGGTTATGAAGCTTTCTTT	CASSLTGGGYEAFF
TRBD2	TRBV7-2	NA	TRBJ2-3	TGTGCCAGCAGCTTAGTCGGGACTAGCGGGGTAGATACGCAGTATTTT	CASSLVGTSGVDTQYF
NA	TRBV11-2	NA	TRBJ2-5	TGTGCCAGCAGCTTTCTAGAGACCCAGTACTTC	CASSFLETQYF
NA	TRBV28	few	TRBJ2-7	TGTGCCAGCAGGGGGCAGGGGAATTCCTACGAGCAGTACTTC	CASRGQGNSYEQYF
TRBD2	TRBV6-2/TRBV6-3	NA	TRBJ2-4	TGTGCCAGCAGCCATCCTAGCGGTCTAGCCAAAAACATTCAGTACTTC	CASSHPSGLAKNIQYF
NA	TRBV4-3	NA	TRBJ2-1	TGCGCCAGCAGCCAGGGTAGAGGGTACAATGAGCAGTTCTTC	CASSQGRGYNEQFF
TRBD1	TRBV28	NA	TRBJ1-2	TGTGCCAGCAGTTCCCGACAGGGGGCTGTTGGCTATGGCTACACCTTC	CASSSRQGAVGYGYTF
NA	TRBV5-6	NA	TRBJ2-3	TGTGCCAGCAGCCATAGAAGCACAGATACGCAGTATTTT	CASSHRSTDTQYF
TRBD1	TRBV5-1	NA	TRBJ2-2	TGCGCCACCCGACAGGGGGCGGACACCGGGGAGCTGTTTTTT	CATRQGADTGELFF
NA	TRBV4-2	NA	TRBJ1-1	TGTGCCAGCAGCCAAGATTCCGGAGAGGCTTTCTTT	CASSQDSGEAFF
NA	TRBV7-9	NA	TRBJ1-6	TGTGCCAGCAGCTTAGTCTCAGGATCACCCCTCCACTTT	CASSLVSGSPLHF
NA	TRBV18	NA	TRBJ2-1	TGTGCCAGCTCACCAGTTCCCATCAATGAGCAGTTCTTC	CASSPVPINEQFF
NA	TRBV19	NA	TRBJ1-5	TGTGCCAGTAGTATTCTCGTAGGGGCGCGAAATCAGCCCCAGCATTTT	CASSILVGARNQPQHF
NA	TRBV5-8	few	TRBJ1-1	TGTGCCAGCAGCTTGGATTACAGCTGGTCGACTGAAGCTTTCTTT	CASSLDYSWSTEAFF
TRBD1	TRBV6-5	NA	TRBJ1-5	TGTGCCAGCAGACCACAGGGGGAATTAAGTCAGCCCCAGCATTTT	CASRPQGELSQPQHF
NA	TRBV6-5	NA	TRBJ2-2	TGTGCCAGCAGCCCCGGGTGGGTAACCGGGGAGCTGTTTTTT	CASSPGWVTGELFF
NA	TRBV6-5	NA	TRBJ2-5	TGTGCCAGCAGTTATGTTACGGCAGGGCGAGAGACCCAGTACTTC	CASSYVTAGRETQYF
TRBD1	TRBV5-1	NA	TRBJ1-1	TGCGCCAGCAGCTTGGGCCAGGGGGTAGGGTACACTGAAGCTTTCTTT	CASSLGQGVGYTEAFF
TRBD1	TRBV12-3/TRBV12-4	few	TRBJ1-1	TGTGCCAGCAGGCCTGGACAGGGGGCGGGAGCTTTCTTT	CASRPGQGAGAFF
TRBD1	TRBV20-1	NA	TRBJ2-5	TGCAGTGCTAGTTCCGGGACAGGGGCGTGGGAGACCCAGTACTTC	CSASSGTGAWETQYF
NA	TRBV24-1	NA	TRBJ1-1	TGTGCCACCAGTGACCAGGGCTTTGAAGCTTTCTTT	CATSDQGFEAFF
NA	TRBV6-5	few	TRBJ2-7	TGTGCCAGCAGTTATCGCGGACAGTCCTACGAGCAGTACTTC	CASSYRGQSYEQYF
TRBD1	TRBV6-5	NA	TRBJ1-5	TGTGCCAGCAGTCCAGGGGGCCTGAGCAATCAGCCCCAGCATTTT	CASSPGGLSNQPQHF
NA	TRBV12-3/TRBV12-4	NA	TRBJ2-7	TGTGCCAGCAGTTTGTTCAACGAGCAGTACTTC	CASSLFNEQYF
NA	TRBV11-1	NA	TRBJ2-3	TGTGCCAGCAGCTTAATGGAGGATACGCAGTATTTT	CASSLMEDTQYF
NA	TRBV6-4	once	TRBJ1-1	TGTGCCAGCAGGGAGACAGCGTGGTTGAACACTGAAGCTTTCTTT	CASRETAWLNTEAFF
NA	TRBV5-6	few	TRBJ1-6	TGTGCCAGCAGCTTGTTTCTAGATTCACCCCTCCACTTT	CASSLFLDSPLHF
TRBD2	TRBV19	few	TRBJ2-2	TGTGCCAGTAGTGTGGGACTACAGAACACCGGGGAGCTGTTTTTT	CASSVGLQNTGELFF
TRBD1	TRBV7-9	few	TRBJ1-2	TGTGCCAGCAGCGTCGGACAGGGAGGGGGCTACACCTTC	CASSVGQGGGYTF
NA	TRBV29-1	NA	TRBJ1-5	TGCAGCGTTGGGCACGGGGGGCCCCAGCATTTT	CSVGHGGPQHF
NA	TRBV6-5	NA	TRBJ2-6	TGTGCCAGCACTCGGCAGGCTGGGGCCAACGTCCTGACTTTC	CASTRQAGANVLTF
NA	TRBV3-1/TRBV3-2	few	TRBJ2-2	TGTGCCAGCAGCCGAGGGAGTATCACCGGGGAGCTGTTTTTT	CASSRGSITGELFF
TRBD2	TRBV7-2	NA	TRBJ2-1	TGTGCCAGCAGCTTAAGATCCGTGCTACTAGCGGGGGGGAATGAGCAGTTCTTC	CASSLRSVLLAGGNEQFF
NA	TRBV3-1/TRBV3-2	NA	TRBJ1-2	TGTGCCAGCAGAGAACAGGGATTCGGCTATGGCTACACCTTC	CASREQGFGYGYTF
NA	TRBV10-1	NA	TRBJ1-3	TGCGCCAGCAGTGAGGACAGCTCTGGAAACACCATATATTTT	CASSEDSSGNTIYF
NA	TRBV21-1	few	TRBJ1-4	TGTGCCAGCAGCGGGCGGACTGCCTTTAATGAAAAACTGTTTTTT	CASSGRTAFNEKLFF
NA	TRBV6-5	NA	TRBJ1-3	TGTGCCAGCACGGACAAACTCGTTTTCGGAAACACCATATATTTT	CASTDKLVFGNTIYF
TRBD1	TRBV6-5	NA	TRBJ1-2	TGTGCCAGCAGGACGCCACAGGGGAACTATGGCTACACCTTC	CASRTPQGNYGYTF
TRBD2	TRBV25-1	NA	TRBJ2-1	TGTGCCACACCGGGGGGACTAGCGGGGACCTACTCCTACAATGAGCAGTTCTTC	CATPGGLAGTYSYNEQFF
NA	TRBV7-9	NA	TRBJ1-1	TGTGCCAGCAGCCGAGGGCCGGACAGAGAAGCTTTCTTT	CASSRGPDREAFF
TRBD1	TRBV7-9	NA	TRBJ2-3	TGTGCCAGCAGCCCCAATGACAGGGCAACAGATACGCAGTATTTT	CASSPNDRATDTQYF
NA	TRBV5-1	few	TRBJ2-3	TGCGCCAGCAGCTTCCGGCGGTCCTCCCTGGATACGCAGTATTTT	CASSFRRSSLDTQYF
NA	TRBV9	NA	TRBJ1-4	TGTGCCAGCAGCGAGAGCGGCGGTGAGAATGAAAAACTGTTTTTT	CASSESGGENEKLFF